The present entry profiles one T cell receptor beta chain with its context. What it recognizes is unknown. This sample was taken from a study of vaccination and CD4 T cells after COVID-19. Study-wide findings and caveats: Only after vaccination were a median 86.3% of convalescents' reactive clones seen. Relatively few convalescent patients were studied; early post-infection timepoints were not included.

This CDR3 spans 15 amino acids. V lost 5 bases to trimming and J lost 1 base, with 15 bases between them. Treatment specified: approximately 9-day PBMC culture with coronavirus spike peptide pools or control peptides (ViraFEST assay). After expanding antigen-specific T cells with peptide pools, ViraFEST sequenced their TCRs. Cell culture was performed with two million PBMCs per well in the presence of approximately 9.4 IU/ml IL-2 and roughly 10 ug/ml peptide pools. Cultured CD4+ T cell DNA underwent sequencing with the Oncomine TCR Beta short-read assay. TCRdb itself ran the PCR reads through MiXCR, one entry per CDR3 protein. The table records around 16,000 distinct CDR3 sequences, roughly 46% of them present only once.

The chain joins TRBV12-3 or TRBV12-4 to TRBJ2-7, with a possible D match to TRBD1 (6 bases). Sequenced input: CD4+ T cells from blood, cultured in vitro. The clonotype comes from a human donor who had recovered from COVID-19. The CDR3 sequence: CASSAPGHKSYEQYF. The CDR3 DNA is TGTGCCAGCAGTGCTCCGGGACATAAGTCCTACGAGCAGTACTTC.